Listed below are T cell receptor beta chains from one sample, sequenced in a study of blood T cell repertoires in COVID-19. The protocol was immunoSEQ multiplex PCR, while the TCRdb copy is restricted to in-frame clones and leaves out a portion. Of tens of thousands of clones listed, around nine tenths were seen once; the top ten hold approximately 5%. Material for sequencing was peripheral blood. The receptors derive from a man between 50 and 59 years old with active COVID-19. CDR3s include the opening cysteine and the closing phenylalanine or tryptophan. Each record gives: clone size, D gene, J gene, V gene, CDR3 protein, CDR3 DNA. The D gene is left open where the match is weak. The size of a clone is reported for some rows only, either as once, few or many, or as a class for expanded clones.

>-|TRBD1|TRBJ2-4|TRBV7-3
CASSLSPGGGNIQYF
TGTGCCAGCAGCTTGTCCCCAGGGGGCGGGAACATTCAGTACTTC
>-|-|TRBJ2-3|TRBV27
CASSPGRAGQDTQYF
TGTGCCAGCAGTCCCGGACGCGCTGGACAAGATACGCAGTATTTT
>-|-|TRBJ1-4|TRBV5-1
CASSLGRENEKLFF
TGCGCCAGCAGCTTGGGGAGGGAGAATGAAAAACTGTTTTTT
>-|TRBD2|TRBJ2-5|TRBV4-1
CASSQDILAGVMETQYF
TGCGCCAGCAGCCAAGATATACTAGCGGGGGTGATGGAGACCCAGTACTTC
>-|TRBD2|TRBJ2-3|TRBV6-4
CASSEAGTSGTDTQYF
TGTGCCAGCAGTGAGGCCGGGACTAGCGGCACAGATACGCAGTATTTT
>-|-|TRBJ1-1|TRBV18
CASSPPTVFPEAFF
TGTGCCAGCTCACCACCGACAGTCTTCCCGGAAGCTTTCTTT
>-|TRBD2|TRBJ2-1|TRBV28
CASSSVDSPSLAGGGEQFF
TGTGCCAGCAGTTCAGTGGACAGTCCTTCACTAGCGGGAGGGGGTGAGCAGTTCTTC
>-|TRBD2|TRBJ2-3|TRBV14
CASSPPRGGEGDTQYF
TGTGCCAGCAGCCCCCCCCGCGGGGGGGAGGGAGATACGCAGTATTTT
>-|TRBD2|TRBJ2-7|TRBV7-3
CASSLAGGYEQYF
TGTGCCAGCAGCCTAGCGGGGGGGTACGAGCAGTACTTC
>-|-|TRBJ1-4|TRBV28
CASSPPTVTNEKLFF
TGTGCCAGCAGTCCCCCGACAGTAACTAATGAAAAACTGTTTTTT
>once|-|TRBJ2-2|TRBV24-1
CATSDFLRGQRGTGELFF
TGTGCCACCAGTGATTTCCTACGCGGACAGCGCGGCACCGGGGAGCTGTTTTTT
>-|-|TRBJ1-1|TRBV19
CASSPQGSTEAFF
TGTGCCAGTAGCCCCCAGGGTAGCACTGAAGCTTTCTTT
>-|TRBD1|TRBJ1-2|TRBV6-5
CASHDRGLNGYTF
TGTGCCAGCCATGACAGGGGGCTCAATGGCTACACCTTC
>few|TRBD2|TRBJ2-1|TRBV6-5
CASSYTVGRVDEQFF
TGTGCCAGCAGTTACACCGTAGGGAGGGTTGATGAGCAGTTCTTC
>-|TRBD1|TRBJ2-6|TRBV18
CASSPRPTTGLGSGANVLTF
TGTGCCAGCTCACCCCGACCGACGACAGGGTTGGGCTCTGGGGCCAACGTCCTGACTTTC
>-|TRBD2|TRBJ2-1|TRBV7-9
CASTARRRGTSGGIVNEQFF
TGTGCCAGCACCGCTAGGAGGAGGGGGACTAGCGGGGGCATTGTCAATGAGCAGTTCTTC
>-|TRBD1|TRBJ2-7|TRBV6-2/TRBV6-3
CASSSHTGTGGYEQYF
TGTGCCAGCAGCTCACATACCGGGACAGGGGGCTACGAGCAGTACTTC
>-|-|TRBJ1-4|TRBV11-2
CASSLVGGTNEKLFF
TGTGCCAGCAGCTTAGTTGGGGGGACTAATGAAAAACTGTTTTTT